This is a list of T cell receptor beta chains from one sample in a study of T cells and Merkel cell carcinoma outcomes. Sequenced by immunoSEQ multiplex PCR; TCRdb stores in-frame clones only, minus some. Of approximately 1,400 clones detected, roughly 83% appear once; the ten largest clones hold 13%. Sequenced sample: tumor tissue from Merkel cell carcinoma. The receptor set was obtained from a human donor with Merkel cell carcinoma. Both conserved end residues are part of each CDR3. D genes are given only for firm matches. Only part of the rows carry a size: once, few, many, or a class if the clone is expanded.

D gene,V gene,J gene,clone size,CDR3 protein,CDR3 DNA
TRBD1,TRBV5-1,TRBJ2-3,.,CASSSTGVAPNTQYF,TGCGCCAGCAGCTCCACAGGGGTTGCCCCAAATACGCAGTATTTT
.,TRBV29-1,TRBJ2-7,.,CSVLGGWGLAYEQYF,TGCAGCGTTCTAGGAGGGTGGGGGTTAGCTTACGAGCAGTACTTC
TRBD1,TRBV6-5,TRBJ2-7,.,CANSAGFPGGFEQYF,TGTGCCAACAGTGCCGGGTTCCCAGGGGGTTTCGAGCAATACTTC
.,TRBV25-1,TRBJ2-7,few,CASSGGYEQYF,TGTGCCAGCTCCGGCGGGTACGAGCAGTACTTC
.,TRBV27,TRBJ2-7,.,CASPVRTPYEQYF,TGTGCCAGCCCTGTCAGGACCCCCTACGAGCAGTACTTC
.,TRBV7-2,TRBJ1-1,.,CASSPRSWREAFF,TGTGCCAGCAGCCCCCGATCGTGGCGAGAAGCTTTCTTT
.,TRBV5-1,TRBJ2-1,.,CASSLDSARDEQFF,TGCGCCAGCAGCTTGGACTCAGCTAGGGATGAGCAGTTCTTC
TRBD1,TRBV11-3,TRBJ2-1,.,CASSLRARDRPYNEQFF,TGTGCCAGCAGCTTAAGGGCACGGGACAGGCCCTACAATGAGCAGTTCTTC
.,TRBV7-8,TRBJ2-3,once,CASSLAGTQDTQYF,TGTGCCAGCAGCTTGGCAGGGACTCAAGATACGCAGTATTTT
.,TRBV14,TRBJ2-1,.,CASSHASEQFF,TGTGCCAGCAGCCACGCATCTGAGCAGTTCTTC
TRBD1,TRBV29-1,TRBJ1-5,.,CSVGDRDQPQHF,TGCAGCGTTGGGGACAGAGATCAGCCCCAGCATTTT
TRBD2,TRBV9,TRBJ2-2,.,CASSLLAGGGTGELFF,TGTGCCAGCAGCCTCTTAGCGGGGGGAGGCACCGGGGAGCTGTTTTTT
TRBD1,TRBV9,TRBJ2-7,.,CASSPGQGPYEQYF,TGTGCCAGCAGCCCTGGACAGGGACCCTACGAGCAGTACTTC
.,TRBV11-2,TRBJ2-3,.,CASSLGRGDTDTQYF,TGTGCCAGCAGCTTGGGCAGAGGGGACACAGATACGCAGTATTTT
.,TRBV4-3,TRBJ1-1,.,CASSPGQNSNTEAFF,TGCGCCAGCAGCCCCGGACAGAATTCGAACACTGAAGCTTTCTTT
.,TRBV18,TRBJ1-1,.,CASSQTGDGTEAFF,TGTGCCAGCTCACAAACGGGGGACGGCACTGAAGCTTTCTTT
TRBD2,TRBV7-3,TRBJ2-3,once,CASSPSSGGTTDTQYF,TGTGCCAGCAGCCCCTCTAGCGGGGGGACCACAGATACGCAGTATTTT
TRBD2,TRBV5-6,TRBJ2-3,.,CASSSPLAVSTDTQYF,TGTGCCAGCAGCTCTCCACTAGCGGTTAGCACAGATACGCAGTATTTT
.,TRBV7-2,TRBJ2-3,.,CASSPSLGLRDTQYF,TGTGCCAGCAGCCCGAGCTTAGGGTTACGGGATACGCAGTATTTT
TRBD1,TRBV7-6,TRBJ2-1,.,CASSIRQGATYNEQFF,TGTGCCAGCAGCATAAGACAGGGGGCGACCTACAATGAGCAGTTCTTC
TRBD1,TRBV7-8,TRBJ1-5,.,CASSLKDRVDQPQHF,TGTGCCAGCAGCTTAAAGGACAGGGTCGATCAGCCCCAGCATTTT
TRBD1,TRBV28,TRBJ1-4,.,CASSKQGTTNEKLFF,TGTGCCAGCAGCAAACAGGGGACAACTAATGAAAAACTGTTTTTT
.,TRBV18,TRBJ1-2,.,CASSEPKSYGYTF,TGTGCCAGCTCAGAGCCGAAAAGCTATGGCTACACCTTC
.,TRBV29-1,TRBJ2-1,.,CSVGPIEVEQFF,TGCAGCGTTGGCCCGATAGAGGTTGAGCAGTTCTTC
.,TRBV7-9,TRBJ2-2,.,CASAWRGGTGELFF,TGTGCCAGCGCGTGGAGGGGTGGGACCGGGGAGCTGTTTTTT
.,TRBV25-1,TRBJ2-2,.,CASSDYRGGGELFF,TGTGCCAGCAGTGACTACAGGGGGGGCGGGGAGCTGTTTTTT
TRBD1,TRBV7-2,TRBJ2-7,.,CASSPPGGLSYEQYF,TGTGCCAGCAGCCCACCAGGGGGCTTGTCCTACGAGCAGTACTTC
.,TRBV7-2,TRBJ2-7,.,CASSLNYRGEQYF,TGTGCCAGCAGCTTGAACTACCGAGGCGAGCAGTACTTC
TRBD1,TRBV15,TRBJ1-2,.,CATSRDQGGSGYTF,TGTGCCACCAGCAGAGACCAAGGGGGCTCGGGCTACACCTTC
.,TRBV13,TRBJ1-1,.,CASSTGPEAFF,TGTGCCAGCAGCACCGGGCCTGAAGCTTTCTTT
TRBD1,TRBV10-3,TRBJ1-2,.,CAIGQGNYGYTF,TGTGCCATCGGACAGGGAAACTATGGCTACACCTTC
.,TRBV6-5,TRBJ2-5,.,CASSYSWRAQETQYF,TGTGCCAGCAGTTACTCGTGGCGGGCACAAGAGACCCAGTACTTC
.,TRBV10-3,TRBJ2-7,.,CAISVGRYEQYF,TGTGCCATCAGTGTGGGGCGCTACGAGCAGTACTTC
.,TRBV5-1,TRBJ2-2,.,CASSLNSLNTGELFF,TGCGCCAGCAGCTTAAACAGCTTAAACACCGGGGAGCTGTTTTTT
.,TRBV7-8,TRBJ2-1,.,CASSLGVFEQFF,TGTGCCAGCAGCTTAGGTGTGTTTGAGCAGTTCTTC
TRBD1,TRBV30,TRBJ1-2,.,CAWRGTGGARGYTF,TGTGCCTGGAGGGGGACAGGGGGCGCGAGGGGCTACACCTTC
.,TRBV29-1,TRBJ1-2,once,CSAGQLHNYGYTF,TGCAGCGCAGGACAGCTGCATAACTATGGCTACACCTTC
TRBD2,TRBV6-1,TRBJ2-7,.,CASSEGDYPYEQYF,TGTGCCAGCAGCGAAGGGGACTATCCCTACGAGCAGTACTTC
.,TRBV15,TRBJ1-2,.,CATSTLGGGGYTF,TGTGCCACCAGCACCCTAGGGGGAGGCGGCTACACCTTC
.,TRBV9,TRBJ1-1,.,CASSVRPGAEAFF,TGTGCCAGCAGCGTAAGACCGGGGGCTGAAGCTTTCTTT
.,TRBV7-9,TRBJ2-7,.,CASSRTDRLGEQYF,TGTGCCAGCAGCCGAACAGACAGGTTAGGCGAGCAGTACTTC
TRBD1,TRBV5-6,TRBJ1-4,.,CASSLATGGWRKLFF,TGTGCCAGCAGCTTGGCCACAGGGGGCTGGAGAAAACTGTTTTTT
.,TRBV6-5,TRBJ1-1,.,CASSLGGSEAFF,TGTGCCAGCAGTTTAGGGGGAAGTGAAGCTTTCTTT
.,TRBV9,TRBJ2-5,.,CASSVAVAETQYF,TGTGCCAGCAGCGTAGCTGTTGCGGAGACCCAGTACTTC
.,TRBV30,TRBJ1-2,once,CAFRRNYGYTF,TGTGCCTTTCGTCGCAACTATGGCTACACCTTC
TRBD1,TRBV23-1,TRBJ1-4,.,CASSQLPGQGNEKLFF,TGCGCCAGCAGTCAACTACCGGGACAGGGGAATGAAAAACTGTTTTTT
.,TRBV5-1,TRBJ1-4,.,CASSLEHRISEKLFF,TGCGCCAGCAGCTTGGAACACAGAATTAGTGAAAAACTGTTTTTT
.,TRBV5-4,TRBJ2-3,.,CASSSKQDSSTDTQYF,TGTGCCAGCAGCTCGAAACAGGACAGTAGCACAGATACGCAGTATTTT
.,TRBV15,TRBJ1-1,.,CATSRGVRGSVNTEAFF,TGTGCCACCAGCAGAGGTGTAAGGGGCAGTGTGAACACTGAAGCTTTCTTT
.,TRBV5-6,TRBJ2-7,.,CASSLVDNLEQYF,TGTGCCAGCAGCTTGGTGGACAATCTCGAGCAGTACTTC
.,TRBV30,TRBJ1-2,.,CAWSVSAPSGYTF,TGTGCCTGGAGTGTGTCGGCTCCCAGTGGCTACACCTTC
TRBD2,TRBV4-1,TRBJ2-3,.,CASSWAGGTDTQYF,TGCGCCAGCAGCTGGGCGGGGGGAACAGATACGCAGTATTTT
TRBD2,TRBV20-1,TRBJ2-7,.,CSGEREREQYF,TGCAGTGGCGAGCGGGAGAGGGAGCAGTACTTC
TRBD1,TRBV18,TRBJ2-5,.,CASSPIGTGNEETQYF,TGTGCCAGCTCACCAATCGGGACAGGGAATGAAGAGACCCAGTACTTC
.,TRBV13,TRBJ1-1,.,CASSGGGGITEAFF,TGTGCCAGCAGCGGCGGGGGCGGCATCACTGAAGCTTTCTTT
TRBD1,TRBV19,TRBJ1-5,.,CASSPTGRGNQPQHF,TGTGCCAGTAGTCCGACAGGGAGAGGCAATCAGCCCCAGCATTTT
.,TRBV7-9,TRBJ2-3,once,CAGAIGGRADTQYF,TGTGCCGGAGCTATCGGGGGGCGGGCTGATACGCAGTATTTT